The subject of this entry is one T cell receptor (beta chain). What it binds is not known. An end of the junction does not agree with germline; a read error may underlie this. The record originates from a study of T cell repertoires and Cas9 in healthy adults. General study findings and limits: SpCas9-reactive effector T cells were reportedly restrained in vitro by SpCas9-reactive regulatory T cells.

Method: immunoSEQ multiplex PCR; TCRdb's copy keeps in-frame clones and lacks some. The top ten clones hold under 2% of a sample with fewer than 25,000 clones, around 90% of them seen once. In germline, CDR1 is SSHAT, CDR2 FNYEAQ (reference sequence). The CDR3 sequence is 11 residues long. V is TRBV7-7 and J is TRBJ2-1, with a possible D match to TRBD2 (6 bases). The sequence came from a human donor in good health. The specimen was CD4+ effector T cells (CD127+, CD25-, CD137-, CD154-) from PBMCs; culture status not recorded. CDR3 nucleotide sequence: TGTGCTAGCAGCGGAGCGGGCGAGCAGTTCTTC. The encoded protein is CASSGAGEQFF.